This note documents a single T cell receptor (beta chain) sequence. Its antigen remains unknown. The record originates from a study of cytomegalovirus exposure and HLA in healthy donors. Clones were sequenced by immunoSEQ multiplex PCR, and TCRdb holds only the in-frame ones, with some missing. The top ten hold about 3.1% of the sample, which has some 150,000 clones, around 90% seen once. Trimming cost V 7 bases and J 10 bases; bases outside gene matches: 12. CDR1 SGHTA and CDR2 FQGNSA come from the germline V gene. The CDR3 runs to 15 residues. Broader study findings: Across donors, most TCRs were seen rarely, yet some public ones were widespread. Among TCR beta chains, those listed as cytomegalovirus-associated numbered over 150.

What was sequenced was PBMCs. This TCR was recovered from a woman between 18 and 29 years old in good health and CMV-seropositive. The V call is TRBV7-2, the J call TRBJ2-1; TRBD1 aligns across 11 bases. The CDR3 loop is CASTHRGTGGAEQFF. CDR3 nucleotides: TGTGCCAGCACCCACCGCGGGACAGGGGGGGCAGAGCAGTTCTTC.